The TCR beta chain under discussion was sequenced for a study of T cells in Graves' hyperthyroidism and ophthalmopathy. Study-wide points: Most thyroid clonotypes expanded above 0.001 were also detected in blood.

Germline V gene sequence: CDR1 DFQATT, CDR2 SNEGSKA (reference sequence). The CDR3 is made up of 15 amino acids. Trimming left V 4 bases short and J 6 bases short, with 19 bases between. Worth noting for this clonotype: The target antigen is unknown.

Exclusion of a patient resulted from uncontrolled infection, other autoimmune disease, pregnancy or lactation. Extraction of PBMCs used roughly 9.6 ml of fresh peripheral blood. It was RNA transcripts that yielded the amplified TCR beta CDR3 regions. When the TCR CDR3 underwent first-round RT-PCR, the HTBI primer set was used. MiXCR was run by TCRdb on the multiplex PCR reads, yielding one entry per CDR3 protein. The table records about 400,000 distinct CDR3 sequences, roughly 13% of them present only once. The gene calls are TRBV20-1 and TRBJ1-5; D is perhaps TRBD1 (5 bases). The sequence was obtained from a woman under 30 with Graves' hyperthyroidism. The sample taken for sequencing was blood. The CDR3 nucleotides read TGCAGTGCTACCACTCAGGGACTGCGGGCTCAGCCCCAGCATTTT. Translating gives CSATTQGLRAQPQHF.